This T cell receptor beta chain was sequenced during a study of neoadjuvant anti-PD-1 for oral cavity cancer. Study outcomes and limitations: Higher pretreatment Treg/Th17 ratios tracked higher pretreatment blood clonality. PBMC Gini-index clonality exceeded responders' in non-responders post-nivolumab.

Germline CDR1 and CDR2: GTSNPN and SVGIG (reference sequence). The CDR3 is made up of 15 amino acids. Trimming removed 0 bases at V and 2 bases at J, with 13 bases between. Most PBMC samples had roughly 0.5 ug input DNA in six replicates. Assay: immunoSEQ multiplex PCR; the TCRdb copy retains only in-frame clones and omits some. This table holds several thousand clones, around 76% found once. Of note for this clone: Its antigen is not identified.

These newly diagnosed stage II-IVA oral cavity squamous cell carcinoma patients had no prior systemic or radiation treatment. This TCR was recovered from a person between 35 and 79 years old with oral cavity squamous cell carcinoma. Sequenced material: PBMCs, taken before nivolumab (anti-PD-1) treatment. This chain joins TRBV30 and TRBJ2-5, with D perhaps TRBD2 (5 bases). The DNA for the CDR3 is TGTGCCTGGAGTGTTGGCGCGGGCCAACAAGAGACCCAGTACTTC. Its translation is CAWSVGAGQQETQYF.